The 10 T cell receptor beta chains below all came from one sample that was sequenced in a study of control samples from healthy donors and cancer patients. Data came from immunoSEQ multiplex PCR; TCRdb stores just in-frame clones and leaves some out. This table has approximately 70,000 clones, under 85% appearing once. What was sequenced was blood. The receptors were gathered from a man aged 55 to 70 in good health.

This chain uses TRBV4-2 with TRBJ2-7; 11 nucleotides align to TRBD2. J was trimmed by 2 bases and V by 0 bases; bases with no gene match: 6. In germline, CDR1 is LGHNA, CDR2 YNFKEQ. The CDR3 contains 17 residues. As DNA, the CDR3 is TGTGCCAGCAGCCAAGAACTAGCGGGAGACCATACCTACGAGCAGTACTTC. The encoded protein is CASSQELAGDHTYEQYF.

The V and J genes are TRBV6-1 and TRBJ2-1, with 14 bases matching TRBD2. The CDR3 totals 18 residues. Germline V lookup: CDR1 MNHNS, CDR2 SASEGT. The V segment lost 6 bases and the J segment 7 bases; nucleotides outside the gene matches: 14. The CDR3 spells CASSESMGTSGRWNEQFF. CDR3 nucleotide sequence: TGTGCCAGCAGCGAATCAATGGGGACTAGCGGGAGATGGAATGAGCAGTTCTTC.

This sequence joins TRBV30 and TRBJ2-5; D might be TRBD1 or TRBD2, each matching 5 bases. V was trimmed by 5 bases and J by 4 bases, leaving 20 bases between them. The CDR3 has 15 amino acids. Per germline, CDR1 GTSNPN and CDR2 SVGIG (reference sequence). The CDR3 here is CAWERGSVRAETQYF. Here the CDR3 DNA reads TGTGCCTGGGAGAGGGGATCCGTCAGGGCAGAGACCCAGTACTTC.

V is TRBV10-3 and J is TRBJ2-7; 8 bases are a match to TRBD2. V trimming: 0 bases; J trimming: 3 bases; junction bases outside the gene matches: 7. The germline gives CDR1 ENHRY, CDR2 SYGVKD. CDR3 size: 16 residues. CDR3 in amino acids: CAISESGRSGSYEQYF. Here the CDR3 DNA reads TGTGCCATCAGTGAGTCAGGGCGGAGCGGGAGCTACGAGCAGTACTTC.

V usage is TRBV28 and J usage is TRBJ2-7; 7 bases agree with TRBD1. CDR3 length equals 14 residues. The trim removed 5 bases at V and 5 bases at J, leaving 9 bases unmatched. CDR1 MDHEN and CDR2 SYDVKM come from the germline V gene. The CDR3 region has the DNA TGTGCCAGCAGTCGGACAGGACACCTACACGAGCAGTACTTC. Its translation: CASSRTGHLHEQYF.

CDR3 coding DNA: TGTGCCTGGACTGGGGGCTTCAACACTGAAGCTTTCTTT. Amino acid sequence: CAWTGGFNTEAFF. This chain uses TRBV30 with TRBJ1-1, with D tentatively TRBD1 (6 bases). Germline lookup yields CDR1 GTSNPN and CDR2 SVGIG (reference sequence). The CDR3 runs to 13 residues. Trimming took 4 bases from V and 2 from J, leaving 11 bases between them. The full variable domain, completed using reference TRBV30 and TRBJ1-1, is SQTIHQWPATLVQPVGSPLSLECTVEGTSNPNLYWYRQAAGRGLQLLFYSVGIGQISSEVPQNLSASRPQDRQFILSSKKLLLSDSGFYLCAWTGGFNTEAFFGQGTRLTVV.

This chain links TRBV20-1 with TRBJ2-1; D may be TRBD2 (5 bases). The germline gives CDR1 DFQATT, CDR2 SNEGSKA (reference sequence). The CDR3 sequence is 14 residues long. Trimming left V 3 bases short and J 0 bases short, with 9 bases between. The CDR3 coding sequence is TGCAGTGCTAGTCCAGCGGACTCCTACAATGAGCAGTTCTTC. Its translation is CSASPADSYNEQFF.

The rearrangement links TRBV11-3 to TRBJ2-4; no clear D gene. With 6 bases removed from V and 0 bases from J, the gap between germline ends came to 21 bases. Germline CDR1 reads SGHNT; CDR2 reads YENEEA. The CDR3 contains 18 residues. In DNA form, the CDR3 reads TGTGCCAGCAGTCAATCCTCTCTGGGGTTCCTAGCCAAAAACATTCAGTACTTC. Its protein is CASSQSSLGFLAKNIQYF.

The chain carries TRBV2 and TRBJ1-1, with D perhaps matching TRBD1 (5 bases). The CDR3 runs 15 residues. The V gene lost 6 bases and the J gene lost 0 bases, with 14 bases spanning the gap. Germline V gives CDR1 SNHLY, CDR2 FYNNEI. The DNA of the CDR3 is TGTGCCAGCAGGAGGGCAGGGCCCCTGAACACTGAAGCTTTCTTT. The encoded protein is CASRRAGPLNTEAFF.

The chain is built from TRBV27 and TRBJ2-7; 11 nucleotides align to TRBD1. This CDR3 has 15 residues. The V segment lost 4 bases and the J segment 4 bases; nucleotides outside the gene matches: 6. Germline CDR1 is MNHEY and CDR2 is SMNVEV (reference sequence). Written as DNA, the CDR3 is TGTGCCAGCAGTTGGACAGGGGGCGCGGGATACGAGCAGTACTTC. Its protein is CASSWTGGAGYEQYF.